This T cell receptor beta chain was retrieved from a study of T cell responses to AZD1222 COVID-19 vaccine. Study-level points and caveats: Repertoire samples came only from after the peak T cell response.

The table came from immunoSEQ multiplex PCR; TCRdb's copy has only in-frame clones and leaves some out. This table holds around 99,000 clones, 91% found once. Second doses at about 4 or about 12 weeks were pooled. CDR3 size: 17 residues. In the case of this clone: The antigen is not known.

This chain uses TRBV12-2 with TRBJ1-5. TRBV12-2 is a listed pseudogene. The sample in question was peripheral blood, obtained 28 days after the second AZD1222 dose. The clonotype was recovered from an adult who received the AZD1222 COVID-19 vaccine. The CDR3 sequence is CASRLTAGRVGNQPQHF. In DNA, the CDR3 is TGTGCAAGTCGCTTAACTGCAGGGAGGGTAGGCAATCAGCCCCAGCATTTT.